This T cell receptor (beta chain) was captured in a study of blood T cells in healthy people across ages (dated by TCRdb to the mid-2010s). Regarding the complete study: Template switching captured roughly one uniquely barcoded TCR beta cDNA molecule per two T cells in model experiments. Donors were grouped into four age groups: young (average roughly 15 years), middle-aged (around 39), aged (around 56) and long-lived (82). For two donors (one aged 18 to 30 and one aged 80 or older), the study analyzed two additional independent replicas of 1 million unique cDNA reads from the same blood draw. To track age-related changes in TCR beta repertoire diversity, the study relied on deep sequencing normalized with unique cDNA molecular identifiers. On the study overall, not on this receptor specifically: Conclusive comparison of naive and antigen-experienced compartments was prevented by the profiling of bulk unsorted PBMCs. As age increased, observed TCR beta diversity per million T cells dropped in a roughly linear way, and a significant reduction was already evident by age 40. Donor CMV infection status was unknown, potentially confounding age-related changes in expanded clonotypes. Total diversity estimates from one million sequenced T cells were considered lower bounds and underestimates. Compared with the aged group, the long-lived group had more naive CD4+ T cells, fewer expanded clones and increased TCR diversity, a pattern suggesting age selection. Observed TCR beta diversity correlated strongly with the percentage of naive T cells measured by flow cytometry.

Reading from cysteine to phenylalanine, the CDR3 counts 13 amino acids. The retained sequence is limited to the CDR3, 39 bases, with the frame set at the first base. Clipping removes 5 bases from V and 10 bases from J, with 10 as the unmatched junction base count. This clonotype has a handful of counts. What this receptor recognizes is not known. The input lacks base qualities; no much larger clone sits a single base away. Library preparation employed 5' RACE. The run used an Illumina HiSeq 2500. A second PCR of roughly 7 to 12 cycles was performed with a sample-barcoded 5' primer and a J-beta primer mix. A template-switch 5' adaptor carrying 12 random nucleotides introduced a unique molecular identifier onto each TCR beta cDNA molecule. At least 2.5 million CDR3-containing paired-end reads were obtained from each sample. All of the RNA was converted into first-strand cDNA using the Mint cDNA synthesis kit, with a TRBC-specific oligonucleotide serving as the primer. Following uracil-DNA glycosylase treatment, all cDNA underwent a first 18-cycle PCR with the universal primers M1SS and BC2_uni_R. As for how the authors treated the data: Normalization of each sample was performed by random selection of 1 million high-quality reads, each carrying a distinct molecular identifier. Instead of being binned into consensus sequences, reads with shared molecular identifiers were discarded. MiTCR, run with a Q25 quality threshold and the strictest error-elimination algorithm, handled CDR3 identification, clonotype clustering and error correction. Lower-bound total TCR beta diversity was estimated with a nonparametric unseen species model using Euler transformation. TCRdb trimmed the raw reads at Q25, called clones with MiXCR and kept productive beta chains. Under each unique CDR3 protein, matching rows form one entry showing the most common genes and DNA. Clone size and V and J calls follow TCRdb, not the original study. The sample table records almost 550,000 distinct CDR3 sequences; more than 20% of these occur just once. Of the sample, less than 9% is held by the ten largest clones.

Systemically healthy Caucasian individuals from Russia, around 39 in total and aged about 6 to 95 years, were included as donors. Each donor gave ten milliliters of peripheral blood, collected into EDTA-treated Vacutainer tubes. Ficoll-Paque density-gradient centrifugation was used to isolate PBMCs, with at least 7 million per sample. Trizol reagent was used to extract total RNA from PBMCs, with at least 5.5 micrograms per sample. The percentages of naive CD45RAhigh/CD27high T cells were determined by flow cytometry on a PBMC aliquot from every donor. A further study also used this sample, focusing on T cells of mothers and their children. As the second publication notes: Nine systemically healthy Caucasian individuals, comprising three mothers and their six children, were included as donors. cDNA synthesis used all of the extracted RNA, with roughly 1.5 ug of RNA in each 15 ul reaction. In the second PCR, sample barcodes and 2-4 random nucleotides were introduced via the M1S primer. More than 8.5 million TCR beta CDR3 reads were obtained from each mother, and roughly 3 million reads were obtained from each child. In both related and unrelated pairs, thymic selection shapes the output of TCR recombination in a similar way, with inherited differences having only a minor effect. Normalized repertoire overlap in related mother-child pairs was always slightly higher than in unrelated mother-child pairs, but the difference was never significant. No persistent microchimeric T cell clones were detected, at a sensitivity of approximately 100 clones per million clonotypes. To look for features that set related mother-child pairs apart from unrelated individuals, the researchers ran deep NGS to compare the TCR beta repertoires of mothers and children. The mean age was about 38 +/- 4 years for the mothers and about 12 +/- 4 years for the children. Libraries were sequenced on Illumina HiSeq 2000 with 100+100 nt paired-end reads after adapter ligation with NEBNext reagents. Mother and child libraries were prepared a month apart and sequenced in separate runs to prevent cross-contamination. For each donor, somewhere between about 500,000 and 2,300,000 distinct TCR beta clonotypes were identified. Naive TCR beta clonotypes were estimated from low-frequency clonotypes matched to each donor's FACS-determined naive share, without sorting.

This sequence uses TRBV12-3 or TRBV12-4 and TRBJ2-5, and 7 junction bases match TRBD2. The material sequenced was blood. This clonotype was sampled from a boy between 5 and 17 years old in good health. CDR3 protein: CASSPVAGEVQYF. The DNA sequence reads TGTGCCAGCAGTCCGGTGGCGGGAGAAGTCCAGTACTTC.